This TCR beta chain was sequenced for a study of spatial heterogeneity in lung cancer. General study results and limits: Tumor mutation count correlated with how many alpha and beta TCRs expanded intratumorally. Expanded TCR counts, ubiquitous and regional, correlated respectively with ubiquitous and regional nonsynonymous mutation counts.

V lost 3 bases, J lost 5 bases, and 5 bases lay in between. The CDR3 extends over 12 amino acids. Germline CDR1 is SGHVS and CDR2 is FQNEAQ. The presence of a unique molecular identifier marked each TCR cDNA molecule. One entry per CDR3 protein results from TCRdb running MiXCR on the 5' RACE reads. Among around 100,000 distinct CDR3 sequences listed, 3.5% to 5% were seen once. This clonotype was detected many times. Its antigen is as yet unknown. Time point meaning: sample taken at primary tumor resection. The donors, 72 patients with untreated early-stage non-small cell lung cancer, provided the samples. Unsorted samples of tumor, nontumor lung or frozen PBMC had their whole RNA sequenced.

This TCR came from a male donor with early-stage non-small cell lung cancer. The sample here was lung tumor tissue, taken at surgery. V and J are TRBV7-8 and TRBJ2-1; TRBD2 might be the D (5 bases). CDR3 DNA: TGTGCCAGCAGCTTGAGGGACAATGAGCAGTTCTTC. As protein: CASSLRDNEQFF.